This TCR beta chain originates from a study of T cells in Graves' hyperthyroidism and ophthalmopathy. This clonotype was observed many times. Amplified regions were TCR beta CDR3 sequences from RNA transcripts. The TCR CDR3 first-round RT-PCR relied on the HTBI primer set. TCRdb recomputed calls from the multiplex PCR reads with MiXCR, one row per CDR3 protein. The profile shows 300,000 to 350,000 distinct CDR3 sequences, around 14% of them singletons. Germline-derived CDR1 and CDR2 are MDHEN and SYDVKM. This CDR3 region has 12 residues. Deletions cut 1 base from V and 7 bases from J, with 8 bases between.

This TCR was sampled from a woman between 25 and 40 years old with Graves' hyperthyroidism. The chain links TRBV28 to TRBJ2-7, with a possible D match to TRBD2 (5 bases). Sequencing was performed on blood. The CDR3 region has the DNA TGTGCCAGCAGTTTATACTCGGGAGAGCAGTACTTC. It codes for CASSLYSGEQYF.